These 16 T cell receptor beta chains came from one sample sequenced in a study of neurological immune-mediated disorders. TCRdb fed the 5' RACE reads into MiXCR, producing one record per CDR3 protein. The table records roughly 74,000 distinct CDR3 sequences, 4% to 6% of them present only once. Sequencing was done on a sample of PBMCs. The receptors stem from a man aged 18 to 35 with multiple sclerosis.

This clonotype was counted only a few times. The gene calls are TRBV7-2 and TRBJ2-7; D gene unclear. CDR1 is SGHTA and CDR2 is FQGNSA in the germline V gene. Trimming pared 5 bases from V and 4 bases from J, leaving 24 bases between. The CDR3 extends over 17 amino acids. The CDR3 region has the DNA TGTGCCAGCAGCCCAACGTGGGCCCCGGGCCGGTGGTACGAGCAGTACTTC. It yields the protein CASSPTWAPGRWYEQYF.

The rearrangement links TRBV5-1 to TRBJ2-7, with D possibly being TRBD2 (5 bases). V was pared by 3 bases and J by 2 bases, with 12 bases between. The V gene's germline CDR1 is SGHRS and CDR2 YFSETQ. The CDR3 is 14 residues long. CDR3 region: CASSSREIAYEQYF. The CDR3 coding sequence is TGCGCCAGCAGCTCCCGGGAAATCGCCTACGAGCAGTACTTC.

This clonotype was counted many times. The V call is TRBV4-2, the J call TRBJ1-5; tentatively, D is TRBD1 (6 bases). The CDR3 loop spans 15 amino acids. Trimming pared 0 bases from V and 7 bases from J, leaving 13 bases between. Germline V gives CDR1 LGHNA, CDR2 YNFKEQ. CDR3: CASSQDLTGRQPQHF. In DNA form, the CDR3 reads TGTGCCAGCAGCCAAGATCTGACAGGACGACAGCCCCAGCATTTT.

This clonotype was picked up a small number of times. One end of the junction does not line up with germline, which may come from a read error. This chain joins TRBV12-3 or TRBV12-4 and TRBJ1-6, with TRBD1 matching 11 bases. The CDR3 runs 15 residues. CDR3 nucleotide sequence: TGTGCCAGCAGCCTCGGACAGGGGGCAAGTTCACCCCTCAACTTT. As protein: CASSLGQGASSPLNF.

The chain has TRBV3-1 and TRBJ2-7; D unresolved. Germline lookup yields CDR1 LGHDT and CDR2 YNNKEL (reference sequence). V was pared by 0 bases and J by 3 bases, with 15 bases between. This CDR3 has 16 residues. This CDR3 reads CASSQDLSVTLYEQYF. The CDR3 DNA sequence: TGTGCCAGCAGCCAAGATCTTTCGGTTACGCTCTACGAGCAGTACTTC.

For this clonotype: Given a much more abundant clone one base away, this may be a read error. CDR3 DNA: TGCAGTGCTAGAAACTCTGGAAACACCATATATTTT. Translating it yields CSARNSGNTIYF. The rearrangement uses TRBV20-1 and TRBJ1-3; no clear D. Trimming shortened V by 2 bases and J by 0 bases, and 2 bases separated the two germline ends. There are 12 residues in the CDR3. Germline lookup yields CDR1 DFQATT and CDR2 SNEGSKA (reference sequence).

This clonotype was detected ten times or more. This chain uses TRBV5-1 with TRBJ2-2, with 9 bases matching TRBD1. V shed 4 bases and J 3 bases; nucleotides not matched to a gene: 7. The CDR3 is 16 residues long. The germline gives CDR1 SGHRS, CDR2 YFSETQ. CDR3 nucleotides: TGCGCCAGCAGCGGTGGGACAGGGCTCGACACCGGGGAGCTGTTTTTT. This gives the protein CASSGGTGLDTGELFF.

This clonotype was recorded many times. The chain couples TRBV7-9 to TRBJ2-1, with TRBD2 matching 10 bases. The CDR3 totals 16 residues. Trimming cost V 5 bases and J 3 bases; bases outside gene matches: 7. Germline CDR1 reads SEHNR; CDR2 reads FQNEAQ (reference sequence). The CDR3 region is CASSARTSGNYNEQFF. As DNA, the CDR3 is TGTGCCAGCAGCGCCCGGACTAGCGGAAACTACAATGAGCAGTTCTTC.

There are many counts of this clonotype. The V call is TRBV7-2, the J call TRBJ1-1; 8 bases line up with TRBD1. The CDR3 length is 14 residues. With V trimmed by 2 bases and J by 4 bases, 3 bases remained unmatched. The germline V gene encodes CDR1 SGHTA and CDR2 FQGNSA. The CDR3 region has the DNA TGTGCCAGCAGCTTATCAGGGGGCGGCACTGAAGCTTTCTTT. This encodes CASSLSGGGTEAFF.

Many counts were recorded for this clonotype. This chain joins TRBV20-1 and TRBJ2-1; 11 bases are shared with TRBD2. The CDR3 is 17 residues long. The germline gives CDR1 DFQATT, CDR2 SNEGSKA (reference sequence). V lost 5 bases to trimming and J lost 2 bases; unmatched junction nucleotides: 11. The CDR3 sequence is CSAVPGLADNAYNEQFF. The CDR3 nucleotides read TGCAGTGCTGTCCCGGGACTAGCGGATAATGCCTACAATGAGCAGTTCTTC.

This clonotype has a count of ten or more. This chain links TRBV5-1 with TRBJ2-2; 9 bases agree with TRBD2. CDR1 and CDR2 (germline): SGHRS, YFSETQ. V dropped 1 base and J dropped 2; count of bases not matched to a gene: 6. The CDR3 loop spans 17 amino acids. The CDR3 reads CASSLTSGPHNTGELFF. In DNA, the CDR3 is TGCGCCAGCAGCTTGACTAGCGGGCCACACAACACCGGGGAGCTGTTTTTT.

This clonotype was seen repeatedly, ten times or more. This chain joins TRBV5-1 and TRBJ2-7, with D perhaps TRBD1 (6 bases). Trimming left V 6 bases short and J 4 bases short, with 11 bases between. This CDR3 comprises 12 residues. Germline V gene lookup returns CDR1 SGHRS and CDR2 YFSETQ. In DNA, the CDR3 is TGCGCCAGCATGGGACAAAGTTACGAGCAGTACTTC. This gives the protein CASMGQSYEQYF.

Details on this clonotype: This may arise from a read error, as a much more abundant clone is one base away. The V and J genes are TRBV6-1 and TRBJ1-4; 10 bases map to TRBD1. This CDR3 is 14 amino acids long. Germline loops: CDR1 MNHNS, CDR2 SASEGT. The CDR3 bases are TGTGACTCCAGAGCGGGACAGGGGAATGAAAAACTGTTTTTT. It is translated as CDSRAGQGNEKLFF.

This clonotype was detected ten times or more. The chain couples TRBV12-3 or TRBV12-4 to TRBJ1-3; D not certain. V was pared by 3 bases and J by 1 base, with 7 bases between. The CDR3 is made up of 14 amino acids. CDR3 nucleotide sequence: TGTGCCAGCAGTTTGTCCCCTTCTGGAAACACCATATATTTT. Its protein product is CASSLSPSGNTIYF.

This clonotype was picked up many times. A junction end diverges from the germline sequence, so it may reflect a read error. The CDR3 DNA reads TGCAGTGCTAGCAGGGTCGAATTCGGCTTGCAGCCCCAGAATTTT. Its protein product is CSASRVEFGLQPQNF. J is TRBJ1-5 and V is TRBV20-1, with D possibly being TRBD1 (5 bases). This CDR3 region has 15 residues. Germline assignment: CDR1 DFQATT and CDR2 SNEGSKA (reference sequence).

This clonotype appeared many times. The V and J genes are TRBV5-1 and TRBJ2-1, with 10 bases aligning to TRBD1. V trimming: 6 bases; J trimming: 7 bases; junction bases outside the gene matches: 10. Germline assignment: CDR1 SGHRS and CDR2 YFSETQ. This CDR3 contains 15 residues. The CDR3 is CASMQDRGHRNEQFF. Here the CDR3 DNA reads TGCGCCAGCATGCAAGACAGGGGGCATCGGAATGAGCAGTTCTTC. Full variable domain (remainder filled in from reference TRBV5-1 and TRBJ2-1): KAGVTQTPRYLIKTRGQQVTLSCSPISGHRSVSWYQQTPGQGLQFLFEYFSETQRNKGNFPGRFSGRQFSNSRSEMNVSTLELGDSALYLCASMQDRGHRNEQFFGPGTRLTVL.